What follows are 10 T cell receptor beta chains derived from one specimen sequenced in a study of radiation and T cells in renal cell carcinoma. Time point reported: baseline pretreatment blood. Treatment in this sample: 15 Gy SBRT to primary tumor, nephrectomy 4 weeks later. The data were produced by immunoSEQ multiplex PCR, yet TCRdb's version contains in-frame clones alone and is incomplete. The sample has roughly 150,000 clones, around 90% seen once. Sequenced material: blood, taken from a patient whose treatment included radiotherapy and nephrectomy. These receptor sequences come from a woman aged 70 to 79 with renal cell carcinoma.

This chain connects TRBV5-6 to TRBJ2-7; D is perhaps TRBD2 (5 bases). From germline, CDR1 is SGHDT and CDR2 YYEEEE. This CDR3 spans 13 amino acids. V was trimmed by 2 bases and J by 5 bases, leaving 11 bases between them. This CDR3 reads CASSLATGNEQYF. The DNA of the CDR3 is TGTGCCAGCAGCTTAGCGACGGGAAACGAGCAGTACTTC.

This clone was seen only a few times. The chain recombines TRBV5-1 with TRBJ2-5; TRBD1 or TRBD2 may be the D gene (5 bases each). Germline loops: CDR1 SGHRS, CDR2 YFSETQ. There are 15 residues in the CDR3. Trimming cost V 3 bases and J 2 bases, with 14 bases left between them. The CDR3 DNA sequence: TGCGCCAGCAGCTGGGGACGTTCCTTTCAAGAGACCCAGTACTTC. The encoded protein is CASSWGRSFQETQYF.

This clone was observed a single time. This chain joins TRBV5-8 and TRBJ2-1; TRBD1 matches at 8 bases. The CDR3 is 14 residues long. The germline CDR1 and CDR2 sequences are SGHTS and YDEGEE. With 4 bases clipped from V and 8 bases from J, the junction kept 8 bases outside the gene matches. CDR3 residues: CASSPGQVVHEQFF. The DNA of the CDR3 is TGTGCCAGCAGCCCGGGACAGGTTGTCCATGAGCAGTTCTTC.

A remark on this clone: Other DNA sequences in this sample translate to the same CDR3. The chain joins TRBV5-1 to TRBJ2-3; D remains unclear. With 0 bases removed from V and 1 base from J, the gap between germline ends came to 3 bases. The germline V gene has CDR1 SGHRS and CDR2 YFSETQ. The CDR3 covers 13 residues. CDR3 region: CASSLVGTDTQYF. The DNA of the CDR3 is TGCGCCAGCAGCTTGGTAGGCACAGATACGCAGTATTTT.

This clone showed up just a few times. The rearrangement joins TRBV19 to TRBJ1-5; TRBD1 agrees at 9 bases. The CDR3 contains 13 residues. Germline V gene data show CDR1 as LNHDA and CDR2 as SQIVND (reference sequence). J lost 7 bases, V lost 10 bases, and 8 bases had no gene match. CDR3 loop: CATTGGGGQPQHF. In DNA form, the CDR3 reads TGTGCCACAACAGGGGGCGGTGGCCAGCCCCAGCATTTT.

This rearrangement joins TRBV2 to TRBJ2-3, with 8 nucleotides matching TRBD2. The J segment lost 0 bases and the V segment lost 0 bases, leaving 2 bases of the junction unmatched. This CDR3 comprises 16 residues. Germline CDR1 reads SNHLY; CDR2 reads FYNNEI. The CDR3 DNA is TGTGCCAGCAGTGAAGCGCCTAGCGGGAGCACAGATACGCAGTATTTT. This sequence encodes CASSEAPSGSTDTQYF.

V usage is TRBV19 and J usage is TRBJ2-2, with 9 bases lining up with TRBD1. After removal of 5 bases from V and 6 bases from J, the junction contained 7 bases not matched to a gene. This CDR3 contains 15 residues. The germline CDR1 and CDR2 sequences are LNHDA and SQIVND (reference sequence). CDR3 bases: TGTGCCAGTAGTTTTACAGGGGGCGGGTCCGGGGAGCTGTTTTTT. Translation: CASSFTGGGSGELFF.

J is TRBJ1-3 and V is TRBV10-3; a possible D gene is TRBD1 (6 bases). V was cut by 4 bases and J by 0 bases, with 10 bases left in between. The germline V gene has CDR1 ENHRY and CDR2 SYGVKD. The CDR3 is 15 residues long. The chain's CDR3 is CAISGQGGSGNTIYF. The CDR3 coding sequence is TGTGCCATCAGTGGACAAGGGGGCTCTGGAAACACCATATATTTT.

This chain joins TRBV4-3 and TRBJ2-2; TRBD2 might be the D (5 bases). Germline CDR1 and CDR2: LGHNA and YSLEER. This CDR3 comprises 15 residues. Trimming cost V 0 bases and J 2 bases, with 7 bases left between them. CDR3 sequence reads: CASSQEGSNTGELFF. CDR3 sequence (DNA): TGCGCCAGCAGCCAAGAGGGGAGTAACACCGGGGAGCTGTTTTTT.

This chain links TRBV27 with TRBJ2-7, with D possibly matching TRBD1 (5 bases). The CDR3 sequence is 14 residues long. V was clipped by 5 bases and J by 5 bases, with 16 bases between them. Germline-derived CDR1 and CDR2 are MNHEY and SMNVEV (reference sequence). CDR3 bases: TGTGCCAGCAGTCCCTCCCCAGGGATTCACGAGCAGTACTTC. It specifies CASSPSPGIHEQYF.